The 25 T cell receptor beta chains presented below share a single source sample, sequenced in a study of shared clonotypes between healthy human individuals. TCRdb keeps only in-frame clones here, not all; method: immunoSEQ multiplex PCR. The table shows about 2,200,000 clones, with about 92% occurring only once. CD45RO-negative, CCR7-positively selected cells formed the naive CD8 fraction, excluding terminally differentiated effector memory CD45RA+ cells. Sequencing used naive CD8+ T cells from PBMCs. These receptors all come from a man younger than 35 in good health. Some clones in this sample may be carry-over from other donors' samples.

The chain links TRBV27 to TRBJ2-2; TRBD2 agrees at 9 bases. From germline, CDR1 is MNHEY and CDR2 SMNVEV (reference sequence). V lost 2 bases to trimming and J lost 4 bases; unmatched junction nucleotides: 2. This CDR3 comprises 15 residues. The CDR3 protein is CASSLVAGVTGELFF. CDR3 in DNA: TGTGCCAGCAGTTTAGTAGCGGGGGTCACCGGGGAGCTGTTTTTT.

With regard to this clone: The sample has other DNA sequences that encode this CDR3 too. This chain links TRBV9 with TRBJ2-3; D is unclear. Trimming took 3 bases from V and 5 from J, leaving 4 bases between them. The CDR3 has 11 residues. The germline gives CDR1 SGDLS, CDR2 YYNGEE. The DNA of the CDR3 is TGTGCCAGCAGCGCTTTAGATACGCAGTATTTT. It codes for CASSALDTQYF.

The V and J genes are TRBV27 and TRBJ2-1, with 10 bases aligning to TRBD1. The CDR3 is 16 residues long. The germline V gene encodes CDR1 MNHEY and CDR2 SMNVEV (reference sequence). V lost 0 bases to trimming and J lost 7 bases; unmatched junction nucleotides: 6. The DNA of the CDR3 is TGTGCCAGCAGTTTATCGCTGGACAGGGGGATGAATGAGCAGTTCTTC. This gives the protein CASSLSLDRGMNEQFF.

This chain joins TRBV9 and TRBJ2-7; 9 nucleotides align to TRBD1. The CDR3 totals 16 residues. V was pared by 2 bases and J by 0 bases, with 6 bases of the junction left unmatched. Per the germline V gene, CDR1 is SGDLS and CDR2 is YYNGEE. CDR3 region: CASSVDRGGNSYEQYF. CDR3 coding DNA: TGTGCCAGCAGCGTGGACAGGGGAGGAAACTCCTACGAGCAGTACTTC. The whole variable domain, remainder taken from reference TRBV9 and TRBJ2-7, is DSGVTQTPKHLITATGQRVTLRCSPRSGDLSVYWYQQSLDQGLQFLIQYYNGEERAKGNILERFSAQQFPDLHSELNLSSLELGDSALYFCASSVDRGGNSYEQYFGPGTRLTVT.

Comment on this clone: The same CDR3 also results from other DNA sequences found in this sample. V is TRBV15 and J is TRBJ2-7; D ambiguous. Germline-derived CDR1 and CDR2 are LNHNV and YYDKDF (reference sequence). The CDR3 is 14 residues long. Trimming removed 1 base from V and 2 bases from J, with 9 bases in between. This CDR3 is CATSRVRGAYEQYF. The CDR3 region has the DNA TGTGCCACCAGCAGAGTGCGCGGTGCCTACGAGCAGTACTTC.

This clone is a singleton in its sample. Distinct nucleotide sequences in the sample also encode this CDR3. The chain links TRBV9 to TRBJ2-5; no firm D call. V was pared by 2 bases and J by 3 bases, with 11 bases between. Germline lookup yields CDR1 SGDLS and CDR2 YYNGEE. The CDR3 is made up of 14 amino acids. CDR3 DNA sequence: TGTGCCAGCAGCGTCGTGGGCTCTGAAGAGACCCAGTACTTC. It yields the protein CASSVVGSEETQYF.

To note about this clone: Other DNA sequences in the same sample also yield this CDR3. This chain connects TRBV27 to TRBJ1-1; 8 bases line up with TRBD1. Germline V gives CDR1 MNHEY, CDR2 SMNVEV (reference sequence). V shed 0 bases, J shed 2 bases, and the junction held 5 bases outside the gene matches. The CDR3 runs 16 residues. The CDR3 loop reads CASSLSPGTGNTEAFF. The CDR3 nucleotides are TGTGCCAGCAGTTTATCCCCCGGGACAGGTAACACTGAAGCTTTCTTT.

Details on this clone: The sample contains more than one DNA sequence encoding this CDR3. The rearrangement links TRBV5-1 to TRBJ2-7; 7 bases match TRBD1. This CDR3 region has 13 residues. Germline CDR1 SGHRS, CDR2 YFSETQ. V dropped 6 bases and J dropped 1; count of bases not matched to a gene: 4. As DNA, the CDR3 is TGCGCCAGCACCCGGACAGGATCCTACGAGCAGTACTTC. It specifies CASTRTGSYEQYF.

Regarding this clone: Other DNA sequences in this sample translate to the same CDR3. V and J are TRBV9 and TRBJ2-7, with D perhaps assigned TRBD1 or TRBD2 (5 bases each). The CDR3 contains 13 residues. V lost 0 bases to trimming and J lost 4 bases, with 8 bases between them. Germline-derived CDR1 and CDR2 are SGDLS and YYNGEE. This CDR3 reads CASSVGGEYEQYF. The CDR3 DNA follows: TGTGCCAGCAGCGTAGGAGGGGAGTACGAGCAGTACTTC.

The rearrangement links TRBV4-3 to TRBJ2-3, with TRBD1 matching over 8 bases. Germline V CDR1 and CDR2: LGHNA, YSLEER. Trimming at V came to 1 base and at J to 0 bases, leaving 9 bases not matched to a gene. The CDR3 runs 18 residues. The DNA for the CDR3 is TGCGCCAGCAGCCAAGCCCCTTGGACAGGGTTGAGCACAGATACGCAGTATTTT. Protein: CASSQAPWTGLSTDTQYF.

The chain recombines TRBV4-1 with TRBJ2-1; the D is unclear. The CDR3 is 16 amino acids. Germline CDR1 reads MGHRA; CDR2 reads YSYEKL. V dropped 4 bases and J dropped 4 bases, with 17 bases sitting between them. In DNA form, the CDR3 reads TGCGCCAGCAGCCGCAAGGACCAGACAATTTACAATGAGCAGTTCTTC. It is translated as CASSRKDQTIYNEQFF.

The V call is TRBV29-1, the J call TRBJ1-2; TRBD1 aligns across 10 bases. Trimming at V came to 6 bases and at J to 3 bases, leaving 13 bases not matched to a gene. Germline V gene sequence: CDR1 SQVTM, CDR2 ANQGSEA. This CDR3 region has 16 residues. CDR3 sequence: CSVASRDRGRDYGYTF. The CDR3 DNA is TGCAGCGTCGCCAGTCGGGACAGGGGAAGGGACTATGGCTACACCTTC. Based on the CDR3 plus reference TRBV29-1 and TRBJ1-2, the full variable domain is SAVISQKPSRDICQRGTSLTIQCQVDSQVTMMFWYRQQPGQSLTLIATANQGSEATYESGFVIDKFPISRPNLTFSTLTVSNMSPEDSSIYLCSVASRDRGRDYGYTFGSGTRLTVV.

A note on this clone: This sample also contains other DNA sequences that code for the same CDR3. The chain links TRBV9 to TRBJ2-2; D unclear. The V gene's germline CDR1 is SGDLS and CDR2 YYNGEE. V was clipped by 4 bases and J by 4 bases, with 8 bases between them. The CDR3 is 13 amino acids. CDR3 bases: TGTGCCAGCAGCCCCTCCGGCACCGGGGAGCTGTTTTTT. Protein: CASSPSGTGELFF.

The chain has TRBV28 and TRBJ1-1, with TRBD1 matching over 8 bases. The CDR3 loop spans 15 amino acids. V lost 3 bases, J lost 3 bases, and 6 bases stayed unmatched. From germline, CDR1 is MDHEN and CDR2 SYDVKM. In DNA, the CDR3 is TGTGCCAGCAGTTTGCGACAGGGGATGGACACTGAAGCTTTCTTT. Its translation: CASSLRQGMDTEAFF.

The rearrangement links TRBV25-1 to TRBJ2-1; D may correspond to TRBD1 or TRBD2 (5 bases each). The CDR3 has 13 residues. Germline CDR1 and CDR2: MGHDK and SYGVNS. Trimming pared 3 bases from V and 9 bases from J, leaving 12 bases between. CDR3 residues: CASSEHGAGEQFF. DNA of the CDR3: TGTGCCAGCAGTGAGCATGGGGCGGGTGAGCAGTTCTTC.

This chain connects TRBV28 to TRBJ1-6; 9 bases align to TRBD1. Germline CDR1 and CDR2: MDHEN and SYDVKM. The CDR3 runs 16 residues. The ends lost 6 bases at V and 3 bases at J; junction bases unmatched: 6. CDR3 bases: TGTGCCAGCAGGACAGGGGGGAACCTCTATAATTCACCCCTCCACTTT. Protein product: CASRTGGNLYNSPLHF.

The rearrangement joins TRBV10-3 to TRBJ1-1, with TRBD1 matching 7 bases. Germline V lookup: CDR1 ENHRY, CDR2 SYGVKD. Germline trimming cut 6 bases from V and 0 bases from J; bases unmatched to any gene: 10. This CDR3 has 16 residues. The CDR3 DNA follows: TGTGCCATCAGCCGAGAATACAGGGGCCTGAACACTGAAGCTTTCTTT. It translates to CAISREYRGLNTEAFF.

The V gene is TRBV9, the J gene TRBJ2-3; D unclear. Trimming took off 0 bases at V and 2 bases at J, with 10 bases between the two ends. Germline V CDR1 and CDR2: SGDLS, YYNGEE. The CDR3 length is 15 residues. The DNA of the CDR3 is TGTGCCAGCAGCGTAGTAGGCAGACCCACAGATACGCAGTATTTT. As protein: CASSVVGRPTDTQYF. Looking up the rest from reference TRBV9 and TRBJ2-3 gives the full variable domain: DSGVTQTPKHLITATGQRVTLRCSPRSGDLSVYWYQQSLDQGLQFLIQYYNGEERAKGNILERFSAQQFPDLHSELNLSSLELGDSALYFCASSVVGRPTDTQYFGPGTRLTVL.

CDR3 DNA sequence: TGTGCCAGCAGCTATTCGACAGGGGATGAAAAACTGTTTTTT. Translating it yields CASSYSTGDEKLFF. The chain links TRBV7-9 to TRBJ1-4, with 8 bases aligning to TRBD1. Germline assignment: CDR1 SEHNR and CDR2 FQNEAQ (reference sequence). There are 14 residues in the CDR3. The junction had 4 bases not matched to a gene; V was cut back by 4 bases and J by 6 bases.

The chain combines TRBV7-2 with TRBJ2-7; 7 bases are a match to TRBD2. The CDR3 has 16 amino acids. V trimming: 2 bases; J trimming: 6 bases; junction bases outside the gene matches: 13. Germline CDR1 SGHTA, CDR2 FQGNSA. This CDR3 reads CASSLRQTAGLSEQYF. The CDR3 DNA is TGTGCCAGCAGCTTACGACAGACAGCGGGATTATCCGAGCAGTACTTC.

The chain uses TRBV15 and TRBJ2-5; D may be TRBD1 (6 bases). The CDR3 consists of 15 residues. Germline CDR1 and CDR2: LNHNV and YYDKDF (reference sequence). Trimming took off 6 bases at V and 5 bases at J, with 19 bases between the two ends. The CDR3 region has the DNA TGTGCCACCAGGAAAGGGTGGGGGCAAATGGAGACCCAGTACTTC. Amino acids: CATRKGWGQMETQYF. Drawing the rest from reference TRBV15 and TRBJ2-5, the complete variable domain is DAMVIQNPRYQVTQFGKPVTLSCSQTLNHNVMYWYQQKSSQAPKLLFHYYDKDFNNEADTPDNFQSRRPNTSFCFLDIRSPGLGDTAMYLCATRKGWGQMETQYFGPGTRLLVL.

The V and J genes are TRBV5-8 and TRBJ2-5, with D perhaps TRBD1 (5 bases). The germline gives CDR1 SGHTS, CDR2 YDEGEE. V lost 6 bases, J lost 3 bases, and 30 bases lay in between. The CDR3 contains 19 residues. CDR3 sequence: CASKSPTRLGPPWEETQYF. The DNA of the CDR3 is TGTGCCAGCAAATCCCCGACGCGGTTGGGGCCGCCGTGGGAAGAGACCCAGTACTTC.

The rearrangement links TRBV28 to TRBJ2-1; D ambiguous. The CDR3 totals 16 residues. Looked up from germline, CDR1 is MDHEN and CDR2 is SYDVKM. The germline V and J ends were trimmed by 2 bases and 7 bases, with 18 bases remaining between them. This chain's CDR3 is CASSLILHELKNEQFF. CDR3 nucleotide sequence: TGTGCCAGCAGTTTAATTCTGCACGAATTGAAAAATGAGCAGTTCTTC.

The V gene is TRBV2, the J gene TRBJ1-1, with D perhaps matching TRBD1 (5 bases). CDR1 and CDR2 from the germline V gene are SNHLY and FYNNEI. Trimming removed 10 bases at V and 6 bases at J, with 12 bases between. The CDR3 is 11 residues long. The CDR3 is CATPAGPEAFF. The CDR3 DNA is TGTGCCACCCCCGCGGGACCTGAAGCTTTCTTT.

The chain joins TRBV12-5 to TRBJ2-7; 12 nucleotides line up with TRBD2. The CDR3 sequence is 15 residues long. V shed 5 bases, J shed 2 bases, and the junction held 4 bases outside the gene matches. Germline loops: CDR1 LGHNT, CDR2 FRNRAP. CDR3 coding DNA: TGTGCTAGTGGTCTTGGACTAGCGGGACCCTACGAGCAGTACTTC. Translating it yields CASGLGLAGPYEQYF.